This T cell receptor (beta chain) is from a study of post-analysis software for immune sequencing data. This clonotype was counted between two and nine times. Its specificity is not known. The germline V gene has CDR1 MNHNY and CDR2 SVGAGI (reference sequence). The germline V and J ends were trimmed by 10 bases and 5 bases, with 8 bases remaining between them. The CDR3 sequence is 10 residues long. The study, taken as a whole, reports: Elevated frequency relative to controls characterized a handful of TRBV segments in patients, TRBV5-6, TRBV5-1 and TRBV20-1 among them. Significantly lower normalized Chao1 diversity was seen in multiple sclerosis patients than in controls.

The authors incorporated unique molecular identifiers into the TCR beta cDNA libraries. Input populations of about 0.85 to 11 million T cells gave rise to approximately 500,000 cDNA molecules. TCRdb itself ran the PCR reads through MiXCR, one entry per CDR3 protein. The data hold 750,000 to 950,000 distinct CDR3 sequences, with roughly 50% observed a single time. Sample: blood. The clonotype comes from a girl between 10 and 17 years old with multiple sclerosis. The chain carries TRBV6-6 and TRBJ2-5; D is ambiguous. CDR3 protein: CATHRETQYF. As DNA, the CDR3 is TGTGCCACCCACCGGGAGACCCAGTACTTC.